This T cell receptor (beta chain) is from a study of shared clonotypes between healthy human individuals. The CDR3 totals 16 residues. V dropped 0 bases and J dropped 2 bases, with 10 bases sitting between them. Germline CDR1 LGHNA, CDR2 YSLEER. About this clone: Additional DNA sequences in this sample encode the identical CDR3.

CD45RO negativity and positive selection for CCR7 defined naive CD8 cells, a population that excluded terminally differentiated effector memory CD45RA+ cells. Splitting of each subset's genomic DNA was done evenly across several immunoSEQ plates. Repertoires were generated with immunoSEQ multiplex PCR, while TCRdb's copy carries only in-frame clones and drops some. The data hold about 2 million clones, with approximately 94% observed a single time. The chain employs TRBV4-3 and TRBJ2-2, with a weak D call TRBD2 (5 bases). This TCR came from a young man in good health. Material for sequencing was naive CD8+ T cells sorted from blood. CDR3 DNA sequence: TGCGCCAGCAGCCAAGATCGAGGACTTAACACCGGGGAGCTGTTTTTT. This gives the protein CASSQDRGLNTGELFF.